The rows below give T cell receptor beta chains drawn from one sample of a study of blood T cell repertoires in COVID-19. Clones were sequenced by immunoSEQ multiplex PCR, and TCRdb holds only the in-frame ones, with some missing. In the table there are about 190,000 clones, about nine tenths of which are singletons. The sample consisted of peripheral blood. The source of these receptors is a man aged 18 to 30 with active or convalescent COVID-19. Both conserved end residues are part of each CDR3. Each record gives: J gene, clone size, D gene, V gene, CDR3 DNA, CDR3 protein. D genes are given only for firm matches. Where a row states a size, it is once, few, many or the class of an expanded clone; other rows omit it.

TRBJ1-2 NA NA TRBV7-9 TGTGCCAGCAGCCCTAGCACGGGGGTTGGCTACACCTTC CASSPSTGVGYTF
TRBJ2-5 NA TRBD1 TRBV5-1 TGCGCCAGCAGCCGGGACAGGGAAGAGACCCAGTACTTC CASSRDREETQYF
TRBJ1-1 NA NA TRBV18 TGTGCCAGCTCACCACAGGGGGACCCTCTTATGAACACTGAAGCTTTCTTT CASSPQGDPLMNTEAFF
TRBJ1-1 once NA TRBV7-5 TGTGTCAGAAGCTTGTCAGGGGGCGTAGGGGACACTGAAGCTTTCTTT CVRSLSGGVGDTEAFF
TRBJ2-2 NA TRBD1 TRBV19 TGTGCCAGTAGTTGGCGCGGGACAGGCACCGGGGAGCTGTTTTTT CASSWRGTGTGELFF
TRBJ2-5 once NA TRBV6-5 TGTGCCAGCAGACTCGCGGGGTACCAAGAGACCCAGTACTTC CASRLAGYQETQYF
TRBJ1-4 NA TRBD1 TRBV6-5 TGTGCCAGCAGTTTATCCGGGACAGGCAATGAAAAACTGTTTTTT CASSLSGTGNEKLFF
TRBJ1-5 NA NA TRBV19 TGTGCCAGTAGCGACAGCCCCAATCAGCCCCAGCATTTT CASSDSPNQPQHF
TRBJ2-1 once NA TRBV7-2 TGTGCCAGCAGGCAGGATGGGGCGTCCTACAATGAGCAGTTCTTC CASRQDGASYNEQFF
TRBJ2-7 few NA TRBV6-1 TGTGCCAGCAGTGCAACCTCCGGGACTGCTAGCTCCTACGAGCAGTACTTC CASSATSGTASSYEQYF
TRBJ2-1 once NA TRBV6-2/TRBV6-3 TGTGCCAGCAGTTACAGGAGGGGCCATGAGCAGTTCTTC CASSYRRGHEQFF
TRBJ2-4 NA NA TRBV2 TGTGCCAGCAGTGAAATTCTTTCTAGCGTCGGGTCCAAAAACATTCAGTACTTC CASSEILSSVGSKNIQYF
TRBJ1-2 NA TRBD1 TRBV27 TGTGCCAACCACTCTTATCAGGGGGCGCGTGGCTACACCTTC CANHSYQGARGYTF
TRBJ1-2 NA NA TRBV5-1 TGCGCCAGCAGCTTGGGACCGGGAAACAACTATGGCTACACCTTC CASSLGPGNNYGYTF
TRBJ1-4 NA TRBD1 TRBV2 TGTGCCAGCAGTGACAGGGGGCCTGAAAAACTGTTTTTT CASSDRGPEKLFF
TRBJ2-7 NA TRBD2 TRBV19 TGTGCCAGTACCCCGGCTAGCGGGGGCTCCTACGAGCAGTACTTC CASTPASGGSYEQYF
TRBJ1-6 NA NA TRBV7-2 TGTGCCAGCAGCCAAACGCAGGGGTTGACTTCACCCCTCCACTTT CASSQTQGLTSPLHF
TRBJ1-4 once TRBD1 TRBV7-9 TGTGCCAGCAGCCGCGGGGACAGGGTTCAAGAAAAACTGTTTTTT CASSRGDRVQEKLFF
TRBJ1-6 NA NA TRBV5-1 TGCGCCAGCAGCGCCTTTGTTGGCTCGGGACAAGTAAATTCACCCCTCCACTTT CASSAFVGSGQVNSPLHF
TRBJ1-6 NA NA TRBV30 TGTGCCTGGGACTCAACAGGGAGCTCCTATAATTCACCCCTCCACTTT CAWDSTGSSYNSPLHF
TRBJ2-3 NA TRBD1 TRBV6-5 TGTGCCAGCAGTATGGGACAGAGCACAGATACGCAGTATTTT CASSMGQSTDTQYF
TRBJ1-2 NA TRBD1 TRBV27 TGTGCCAGCAGTGGGACAGGCGGAAACTATGGCTACACCTTC CASSGTGGNYGYTF
TRBJ1-5 NA NA TRBV12-3/TRBV12-4 TGTGCCAGCAGTTTTAGGGGCCAGCCCCAGCATTTT CASSFRGQPQHF
TRBJ2-3 NA TRBD1 TRBV7-9 TGTGCCAGCAGCTACGGACAGGGAAGAGACGATACGCAGTATTTT CASSYGQGRDDTQYF
TRBJ2-1 NA NA TRBV19 TGTGCCAGTAGTATAGGGCCGGGAGTATCCTACAATGAGCAGTTCTTC CASSIGPGVSYNEQFF
TRBJ2-3 NA TRBD2 TRBV18 TGTGCCAGCTCACCAACGGGAGGTGGGGACACAGATACGCAGTATTTT CASSPTGGGDTDTQYF
TRBJ2-2 NA TRBD2 TRBV4-2 TGTGCCAGCAGCCAAGAATACACTAGCGGGGGGGACACCGGGGAGCTGTTTTTT CASSQEYTSGGDTGELFF
TRBJ2-1 NA TRBD2 TRBV4-2 TGTGCCAGCAGCCATCCCCGGGCAGGTGGCGGGAGGGCCATTCATGAGCAGTTCTTC CASSHPRAGGGRAIHEQFF
TRBJ1-1 NA NA TRBV2 TGTGCCAGCACCCTGACGGGGATGAACACTGAAGCTTTCTTT CASTLTGMNTEAFF
TRBJ2-3 NA TRBD2 TRBV30 TGTGCCTGGAGGGGACTAGCGGGAGTGGGTACGCAGTATTTT CAWRGLAGVGTQYF
TRBJ2-2 NA NA TRBV7-8 TGTGCCAGCAGCTTAACCCGAGGACAAGGGGAGCTGTTTTTT CASSLTRGQGELFF
TRBJ2-1 NA TRBD2 TRBV10-3 TGTGCCTCCGGGGGGGCAGGGTGGAATGAGCAGTTCTTC CASGGAGWNEQFF
TRBJ1-1 NA TRBD1 TRBV29-1 TGCAGCGTTGTGACAGGGGGGAACACTGAAGCTTTCTTT CSVVTGGNTEAFF
TRBJ1-1 once TRBD1 TRBV29-1 TGCAGCGTCGCCGAGACAGGGTGGGGCACTGAAGCTTTCTTT CSVAETGWGTEAFF
TRBJ2-7 NA TRBD2 TRBV7-6 TGTGCCAGCAGCCAGGGACTAGCGGGAGGGCTCTACGAGCAGTACTTC CASSQGLAGGLYEQYF
TRBJ2-5 NA TRBD2 TRBV11-1 TGTGCCAGCAAGCCCGGGAGGGGGGAGAGTCGGGAGACCCAGTACTTC CASKPGRGESRETQYF
TRBJ1-1 NA NA TRBV7-2 TGTGCCAGCAGCTTAGAGGCAGGGATGAACACTGAAGCTTTCTTT CASSLEAGMNTEAFF
TRBJ1-6 NA NA TRBV2 TGTGCCAGCAGTGAAGAGGGAAGGGGATTCGGTTCACCCCTCCACTTT CASSEEGRGFGSPLHF
TRBJ2-3 NA NA TRBV7-2 TGTGCCAGCAGCTTCAGGAGGAGGGGATCAGATACGCAGTATTTT CASSFRRRGSDTQYF
TRBJ1-2 NA TRBD1 TRBV27 TGTGCCAGCAGTTTAACGGGACAGAAAATCTCTAACTATGGCTACACCTTC CASSLTGQKISNYGYTF
TRBJ1-1 NA NA TRBV9 TGTGCCAGCAGCCCCTCTGGAGGTGGGGGGACTGAAGCTTTCTTT CASSPSGGGGTEAFF
TRBJ1-1 NA NA TRBV6-2/TRBV6-3 TGTGCCAGCAGTACCCCCCGGAGGAGGGGTCCCATGAACACTGAAGCTTTCTTT CASSTPRRRGPMNTEAFF
TRBJ2-3 NA NA TRBV30 TGTGCCTGGAGTGCTGAATACAGCATCTACACAGATACGCAGTATTTT CAWSAEYSIYTDTQYF
TRBJ1-5 NA TRBD1 TRBV5-8 TGTGCCAGCAGCCCGGGACAGGGGTTTAATCAGCCCCAGCATTTT CASSPGQGFNQPQHF
TRBJ1-1 once TRBD1 TRBV5-4 TGTGCCAGCAGCACCGACAGGGTTGGGAGCACTGAAGCTTTCTTT CASSTDRVGSTEAFF
TRBJ2-7 NA NA TRBV19 TGTGCCAGTACACGGGGGACCTCCTACGAGCAGTACTTC CASTRGTSYEQYF
TRBJ2-5 NA NA TRBV5-5 TGTGCCAGCAGCCGCATAGACAATTTGGAGACCCAGTACTTC CASSRIDNLETQYF
TRBJ2-7 NA TRBD2 TRBV7-8 TGTGCCAGCAGCCTAAGGACGCGGGGGAGTTCCTACGAGCAGTACTTC CASSLRTRGSSYEQYF
TRBJ2-5 once TRBD2 TRBV4-2 TGTGCCAGCAGCTATAGGGACTACCCCCAAGAGACCCAGTACTTC CASSYRDYPQETQYF
TRBJ1-2 NA NA TRBV28 TGTGCCAGCAGTCCATCGACCCAGGGTTATGGCTACACCTTC CASSPSTQGYGYTF
TRBJ2-1 NA TRBD2 TRBV11-1 TGTGCCAGCAGATCAAGCGGGGTTCAATCCTACAATGAGCAGTTCTTC CASRSSGVQSYNEQFF
TRBJ1-5 NA TRBD1 TRBV2 TGTGCCACAATCTGGAAGTCAACAGGGGAGAGCAATCAGCCCCAGCATTTT CATIWKSTGESNQPQHF
TRBJ1-4 NA NA TRBV7-8 TGTGCCAGCAGCTTACAGTGGGCTGGTGAAAAACTGTTTTTT CASSLQWAGEKLFF
TRBJ2-7 once TRBD1 TRBV7-9 TGTGCCAGCAGCTTAGCGTGGGGGACAGGGGTCTACGAGCAGTACTTC CASSLAWGTGVYEQYF